This T cell receptor beta chain was observed in a study of T cell responses to AZD1222 COVID-19 vaccine. Study results and caveats: Researchers report vaccine-associated CD4 TCRs spanning spike, with dominance at 160-218 and 743-854.

A remark on this clone: Its specificity is not known.

TCRdb's table, derived via immunoSEQ multiplex PCR, lists solely in-frame clones and lacks some. This sample has approximately 79,000 clones, with 80% to 90% found just once. CDR3 size: 15 residues. With V trimmed by 2 bases and J by 4 bases, 3 bases remained unmatched. Germline CDR1 reads LGHNA; CDR2 reads YSLEER. This chain links TRBV4-3 with TRBJ2-3, with 10 bases fitting TRBD2. The specimen comprised peripheral blood, sampled on day 0 of AZD1222 vaccination. The clonotype was recovered from an adult in good health. The CDR3: CASSQLAGGADTQYF. CDR3 in DNA: TGCGCCAGCAGCCAATTAGCGGGAGGCGCAGATACGCAGTATTTT.